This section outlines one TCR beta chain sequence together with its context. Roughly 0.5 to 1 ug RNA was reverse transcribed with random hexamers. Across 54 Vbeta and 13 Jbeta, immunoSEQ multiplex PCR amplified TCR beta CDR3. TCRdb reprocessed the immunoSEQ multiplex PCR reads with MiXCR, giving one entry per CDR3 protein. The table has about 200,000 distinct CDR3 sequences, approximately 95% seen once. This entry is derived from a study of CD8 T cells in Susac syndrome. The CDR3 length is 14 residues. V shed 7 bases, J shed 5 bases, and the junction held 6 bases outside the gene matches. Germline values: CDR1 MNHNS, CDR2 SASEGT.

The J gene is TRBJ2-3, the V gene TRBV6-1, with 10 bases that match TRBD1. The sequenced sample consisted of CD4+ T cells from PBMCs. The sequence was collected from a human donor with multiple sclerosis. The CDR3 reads CASTIGQGEDTQYF. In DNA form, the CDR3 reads TGTGCCAGCACTATAGGACAGGGGGAAGATACGCAGTATTTT.